The 4 T cell receptor beta chains below come from one sample, sequenced in a study of blood T cell repertoires in COVID-19. Repertoires were generated with immunoSEQ multiplex PCR, while TCRdb's copy carries only in-frame clones and drops some. The sample lists 150,000 or so clones, approximately 89% occurring once. Sequences were obtained from peripheral blood. Every receptor here comes from a man in his fifties with acute or convalescent COVID-19.

This clone appeared a few times. This sequence joins TRBV30 and TRBJ2-7, with TRBD2 matching over 14 bases. The CDR3 loop spans 14 amino acids. Germline lookup yields CDR1 GTSNPN and CDR2 SVGIG (reference sequence). J gave up 3 bases and V 3 bases, and 1 base lay outside the gene matches. The CDR3 DNA is TGTGCCTGGAGCGGGACTAGCGGGGGCTACGAGCAGTACTTC. Amino acid sequence: CAWSGTSGGYEQYF.

The rearrangement links TRBV5-1 to TRBJ1-1, with a weak D call TRBD1 (5 bases). V lost 0 bases to trimming and J lost 4 bases, with 13 bases between them. This CDR3 spans 15 amino acids. Germline CDR1 and CDR2: SGHRS and YFSETQ. CDR3 bases: TGCGCCAGCAGCTTGGGAGGCCGTGGGGCCACTGAAGCTTTCTTT. It codes for CASSLGGRGATEAFF. Drawing the rest from reference TRBV5-1 and TRBJ1-1, the complete variable domain is KAGVTQTPRYLIKTRGQQVTLSCSPISGHRSVSWYQQTPGQGLQFLFEYFSETQRNKGNFPGRFSGRQFSNSRSEMNVSTLELGDSALYLCASSLGGRGATEAFFGQGTRLTVV.

J is TRBJ1-1 and V is TRBV10-3; 7 bases are a match to TRBD1. This CDR3 has 13 residues. Germline V gene data show CDR1 as ENHRY and CDR2 as SYGVKD. V dropped 9 bases and J dropped 4; count of bases not matched to a gene: 8. The CDR3 sequence is CAIRGPEGTEAFF. The CDR3 DNA reads as TGTGCCATAAGGGGGCCGGAGGGCACTGAAGCTTTCTTT.

The table lists this clone with a few counts. The gene calls are TRBV28 and TRBJ2-1; 8 bases fit TRBD1. Trimming at V came to 1 base and at J to 0 bases, leaving 5 bases not matched to a gene. Germline-derived CDR1 and CDR2 are MDHEN and SYDVKM. The CDR3 has 17 amino acids. CDR3 DNA sequence: TGTGCCAGCAGTTTATCTGGACAGGGAGGCTCCTACAATGAGCAGTTCTTC. Translating it yields CASSLSGQGGSYNEQFF.